A selection of T cell receptor beta chains follows, all from one sample in a study of regulatory T cells in long-lasting Graves disease. TCRdb re-analysed the multiplex PCR reads in MiXCR, keeping a single row per CDR3 protein. The repertoire holds a few hundred thousand distinct CDR3 sequences, with over 15% as singletons. These same records also appear under a second study, on T cells in Graves' hyperthyroidism and ophthalmopathy.

The sequences come from peripheral blood mononuclear cells (PBMCs), collected at new diagnosis, from a patient treated with antithyroid drugs. The receptors derive from a man aged 40-50 years with Graves disease. Each CDR3 is given with its conserved first and last residue. Fields, in order: D gene, clone size, J gene, V gene, CDR3 protein, CDR3 DNA. D genes are given only for firm matches. The size entry is marked missing in some rows and otherwise reads once, few, many or a size class.

.	few	TRBJ2-5	TRBV7-2	CASSLRKAGQETQYF	TGTGCCAGCAGCTTAAGGAAGGCAGGGCAAGAGACCCAGTACTTC
.	.	TRBJ1-4	TRBV15	CATSRGAATNEKLFF	TGTGCCACCAGCAGGGGGGCAGCGACTAATGAAAAACTGTTTTTT
TRBD2	.	TRBJ2-3	TRBV7-2	CASSSRLAGITDTQYF	TGTGCCAGCAGCTCCCGACTAGCGGGGATTACAGATACGCAGTATTTT
.	.	TRBJ2-5	TRBV5-4	CASSHPGQGGETQYF	TGTGCCAGCAGCCACCCGGGACAAGGCGGTGAGACCCAGTACTTC
.	once	TRBJ1-1	TRBV28	CASSWDLNTEAFF	TGTGCCAGCAGTTGGGACCTGAACACTGAAGCTTTCTTT
.	many	TRBJ1-1	TRBV28	CASSLYSTENTEAFF	TGTGCCAGCAGTTTATATTCGACAGAGAACACTGAAGCTTTCTTT
.	.	TRBJ1-2	TRBV29-1	CSVDRGYGYTF	TGCAGCGTTGACAGGGGCTATGGCTACACCTTC
TRBD1	many	TRBJ1-5	TRBV20-1	CSATDRGNQPQHF	TGCAGTGCGACTGACAGGGGAAATCAGCCCCAGCATTTT
TRBD1	few	TRBJ1-5	TRBV7-9	CASSFLGQGADGNQPQHF	TGTGCCAGCAGCTTTCTTGGACAGGGGGCCGACGGCAATCAGCCCCAGCATTTT
TRBD1	many	TRBJ2-1	TRBV6-1	CASRNRGRTHNEQFF	TGTGCCAGCAGAAACAGGGGGAGGACCCACAATGAGCAGTTCTTC
.	.	TRBJ1-1	TRBV6-4	CASSDGRGTEAFF	TGTGCCAGCAGTGATGGAAGGGGAACTGAAGCTTTCTTT
TRBD1	many	TRBJ2-2	TRBV6-2/TRBV6-3	CASSHPDRDTGELFF	TGTGCCAGCAGTCACCCGGACAGGGACACCGGGGAGCTGTTTTTT
TRBD2	many	TRBJ2-3	TRBV27	CATGLAGRAPDTQYF	TGTGCCACCGGACTAGCGGGGAGGGCTCCAGATACGCAGTATTTT
.	once	TRBJ2-7	TRBV18	CASSPPLVYEQYF	TGTGCCAGCTCACCACCGTTGGTGTACGAGCAGTACTTC
.	few	TRBJ2-1	TRBV2	CASSEAIEQFF	TGTGCCAGCAGTGAAGCGATAGAGCAGTTCTTC